These T cell receptor beta chains were read from a single sample in a study of shared clonotypes between healthy human individuals. Sequencing was performed with immunoSEQ multiplex PCR; in TCRdb, only in-frame clones are kept and a portion is missing. Found here are about 2.1 million clones, 80% to 95% of them singletons; the top ten hold over 1.5%. Sequencing was done on a sample of naive CD8+ T cells from PBMCs. Source of these receptors: a young man in good health. Some clones in this sample may be carry-over from other donors' samples. CDR3s include the opening cysteine and the closing phenylalanine or tryptophan. The D gene is left open where the match is weak. Clone sizes are given selectively: once, few, many, or a class where the clone is expanded.

J gene,clone size,V gene,D gene,CDR3 DNA,CDR3 protein
TRBJ2-2,-,TRBV10-3,-,TGTGCCATCACCCGAGCGAACACCGGGGAGCTGTTTTTT,CAITRANTGELFF
TRBJ2-1,-,TRBV28,-,TGTGCCAGCAGTCGAACGGAAAGACGTTTCAATGAGCAGTTCTTC,CASSRTERRFNEQFF
TRBJ2-7,-,TRBV28,TRBD1,TGTGCCAGCAGTGGGACAGGGTTCGAGCAGTACTTC,CASSGTGFEQYF
TRBJ1-1,once,TRBV9,-,TGTGCCAGCAGGGAGGGGCAAGGAACTGAAGCTTTCTTT,CASREGQGTEAFF
TRBJ1-1,-,TRBV2,-,TGTGCCAGCCCGGGCGAGGGGATGAACACTGAAGCTTTCTTT,CASPGEGMNTEAFF
TRBJ1-5,few,TRBV7-9,-,TGTGCCAGCAGCCCCGAACGCGATCAGCCCCAGCATTTT,CASSPERDQPQHF
TRBJ2-7,once,TRBV11-2,TRBD2,TGTGCCAGCAGCCCCCCAGGGGCGGGAGGGCCTTACGAGCAGTACTTC,CASSPPGAGGPYEQYF
TRBJ2-1,-,TRBV9,-,TGTGCCAGCAGCGTAGAGCTAGCTAGTCCCTACAATGAGCAGTTCTTC,CASSVELASPYNEQFF
TRBJ2-1,once,TRBV6-5,-,TGTGCCAGCAGTTTAGGGCTAGGAATCAACAATGAGCAGTTCTTC,CASSLGLGINNEQFF
TRBJ1-2,-,TRBV30,-,TGTGCCTGGATTTGGGCCAGCTATGGCTACACCTTC,CAWIWASYGYTF
TRBJ2-1,-,TRBV6-6,TRBD1,TGTGCCGGCGGGACAGGGGGCGTTGATGAGCAGTTCTTC,CAGGTGGVDEQFF
TRBJ2-2,-,TRBV4-3,-,TGCGCCAGCAGCCAATCCCTAGATAGCACCGGGGAGCTGTTTTTT,CASSQSLDSTGELFF
TRBJ2-7,-,TRBV4-1,-,TGCGCCAGCAGCCAAGCCCCAGGTTTGGGCTACGAGCAGTACTTC,CASSQAPGLGYEQYF
TRBJ2-5,-,TRBV7-9,-,TGTGCCAGCAGCCGGGCTCTAGAGACCCAGTACTTC,CASSRALETQYF
TRBJ2-1,-,TRBV9,-,TGTGCCAGCAGCGTAGATGGTGGGAGAAGCTATGAGCAGTTCTTC,CASSVDGGRSYEQFF
TRBJ1-2,-,TRBV7-2,-,TGTGCCAGCAGCTTACCGATTACAGAGGCCTATGGCTACACCTTC,CASSLPITEAYGYTF
TRBJ2-7,-,TRBV29-1,TRBD2,TGCAGCGGGGGACTAGCGGGATCCTACGAGCAGTACTTC,CSGGLAGSYEQYF
TRBJ2-1,-,TRBV2,-,TGTGCCAGAGGGAAGCTCCGCTCCTACAATGAGCAGTTCTTC,CARGKLRSYNEQFF
TRBJ2-1,-,TRBV10-3,-,TGTGCCAGCGGAGATGGGGTATACAATGAGCAGTTCTTC,CASGDGVYNEQFF
TRBJ2-1,once,TRBV9,TRBD2,TGTGCCAGCAGCGTAACTGGACTAGCGGTGCACAATGAGCAGTTCTTC,CASSVTGLAVHNEQFF
TRBJ2-7,-,TRBV10-3,-,TGTGCCATCGGGGCGCAACCTTACGAGCAGTACTTC,CAIGAQPYEQYF
TRBJ2-3,-,TRBV28,TRBD2,TGTGCCAGCAGTTTTGCTAGCGGGTTCGAACAAGACACAGATACGCAGTATTTT,CASSFASGFEQDTDTQYF
TRBJ2-1,-,TRBV7-9,TRBD2,TGTGCCAGCAGCTCTTCAGGGACTAGCGTATACAATGAGCAGTTCTTC,CASSSSGTSVYNEQFF